A single sample is the source of the 21 T cell receptor beta chains below, sequenced in a study of regulatory T cells in long-lasting Graves disease (dated by TCRdb to the early 2020s). The sample's time point label, in plain terms: newly diagnosed GD, antithyroid drugs for less than 3 months. For both TCR sequencing and RNA sequencing, RNA was extracted from PBMCs using TRIzol. The method was multiplex PCR. Sequencing relied on an Illumina HiSeq 4000. CDR3 regions were amplified by Arm-PCR with iRepertoire HTBI primers to construct TCR beta libraries. TCRdb trimmed public reads at Q25 via fastp, called clones via MiXCR and kept in-frame beta chains. Every entry covers one CDR3 protein and lists the most common genes and DNA from its rows. This sample holds 200,000 to 300,000 distinct CDR3 sequences; around 20% were observed only once. Over 11% of the sample belongs to the ten largest clones. Sample: peripheral blood mononuclear cells (PBMCs), taken at new diagnosis, from a patient treated with antithyroid drugs. These TCRs come from a female donor with Graves disease.

This clonotype has just a few counts. A read error is the likely source, as a far larger clone sits one nucleotide away. DNA of the CDR3: TGTGCCAGCAGAGTGAGCGGGTCGCGGGTGGAGACCCAGTACTTC. It encodes CASRVSGSRVETQYF. The chain combines TRBV9 with TRBJ2-5; tentative D call: TRBD2 (6 bases). Germline loops: CDR1 SGDLS, CDR2 YYNGEE. V was shortened by 5 bases and J by 5 bases, with 19 bases between the two germline ends. This CDR3 contains 15 residues.

Comment on this clonotype: This may be a read error: a much more frequent sequence differs by one nucleotide. The chain recombines TRBV12-3 or TRBV12-4 with TRBJ2-2; the D gene is possibly TRBD2 (5 bases). The CDR3 is made up of 17 amino acids. CDR3 amino acids: CASSLALGQAYTGKLFF. The CDR3 DNA reads as TGTGCCAGCAGTTTAGCTCTCGGGCAGGCATACACCGGGAAGCTGTTTTTT.

This clonotype turned up a few times. V and J are TRBV2 and TRBJ1-6; D is possibly TRBD1 (5 bases). The germline V gene has CDR1 SNHLY and CDR2 FYNNEI. The CDR3 consists of 15 residues. V shed 6 bases and J shed 1 base, with 10 bases lying between them. CDR3 sequence (DNA): TGTGCCAGCAGGGTCCGGACATCCTATAATTCACCCCTCCACTTT. Protein sequence: CASRVRTSYNSPLHF. Supplemented by reference TRBV2 and TRBJ1-6, the full variable domain reads EPEVTQTPSHQVTQMGQEVILRCVPISNHLYFYWYRQILGQKVEFLVSFYNNEISEKSEIFDDQFSVERPDGSNFTLKIRSTKLEDSAMYFCASRVRTSYNSPLHFGNGTRLTVT.

Ten or more counts support this clonotype. The chain links TRBV5-1 to TRBJ1-1; TRBD1 might be the D (6 bases). Germline CDR1 reads SGHRS; CDR2 reads YFSETQ. CDR3 size: 14 residues. Trimming removed 2 bases at V and 4 bases at J, with 12 bases between. The DNA of the CDR3 is TGCGCCAGCAGCTTACAGGGCGGGAGCACTGAAGCTTTCTTT. Its translation is CASSLQGGSTEAFF.

The chain is built from TRBV20-1 and TRBJ2-5; 7 bases are a match to TRBD1. The germline CDR1 and CDR2 sequences are DFQATT and SNEGSKA (reference sequence). The CDR3 runs 11 residues. Trimming took 6 bases from V and 3 from J; bases not matched to a gene: 1. Here the CDR3 reads CSAGQKETQYF. The CDR3 region has the DNA TGCAGTGCGGGACAGAAAGAGACCCAGTACTTC.

The chain joins TRBV4-3 to TRBJ2-6, with 7 bases matching TRBD1. The germline V gene encodes CDR1 LGHNA and CDR2 YSLEER. V gave up 4 bases and J gave up 4 bases; unmatched junction bases: 13. The CDR3 consists of 18 residues. CDR3 residues: CASSPERGRTLGANVLTF. In DNA form, the CDR3 reads TGCGCCAGCAGCCCTGAGAGGGGGCGCACACTCGGGGCCAACGTCCTGACTTTC.

The rearrangement uses TRBV28 and TRBJ2-5; D may be TRBD1 or TRBD2 (6 bases each). V lost 7 bases and J 5 bases, leaving 11 bases between the germline ends. The CDR3 contains 12 residues. CDR1 and CDR2 (germline): MDHEN, SYDVKM. The CDR3 here is CASIGGGETQYF. CDR3 nucleotide sequence: TGTGCCAGCATCGGGGGCGGGGAGACCCAGTACTTC.

This clonotype was seen at least ten times. J is TRBJ2-2 and V is TRBV7-9; D not resolved. This CDR3 has 13 residues. Trimming took 3 bases from V and 6 from J, leaving 8 bases between them. Germline V gives CDR1 SEHNR, CDR2 FQNEAQ (reference sequence). The CDR3 loop reads CASSLPQSGELFF. CDR3 bases: TGTGCCAGCAGCTTGCCGCAGTCCGGGGAGCTGTTTTTT.

This clonotype was seen a few times. V gene TRBV6-4 combines with J gene TRBJ2-3; TRBD1 matches at 11 bases. The CDR3 contains 15 residues. V shed 4 bases and J 4 bases; nucleotides not matched to a gene: 4. Per the germline V gene, CDR1 is MRHNA and CDR2 is SNTAGT. In nucleotides, the CDR3 is TGTGCCAGCAGTGGGACAGGGGGCACCGCAGATACGCAGTATTTT. Residues: CASSGTGGTADTQYF.

This clonotype occurred many times. This chain links TRBV5-1 with TRBJ2-3; 13 positions agree with TRBD2. With 4 bases clipped from V and 4 bases from J, the junction kept 6 bases outside the gene matches. This CDR3 has 16 residues. CDR1 is SGHRS, CDR2 YFSETQ, per germline. The CDR3 nucleotides read TGCGCCAGCAGCAGGGGACTAGCGGGACTGGCAGATACGCAGTATTTT. Translated, it gives CASSRGLAGLADTQYF.

This clonotype occurred many times. The chain uses TRBV27 and TRBJ2-5; a possible D gene is TRBD2 (5 bases). V was trimmed by 0 bases and J by 0 bases, leaving 14 bases between them. Germline values: CDR1 MNHEY, CDR2 SMNVEV (reference sequence). The CDR3 contains 17 residues. The CDR3: CASSLSGPSGNQETQYF. In nucleotides, the CDR3 is TGTGCCAGCAGTTTATCGGGCCCATCGGGGAACCAAGAGACCCAGTACTTC.

This clonotype was seen at least ten times. The chain employs TRBV20-1 and TRBJ2-2, with TRBD2 identical over 9 bases. Germline trimming cut 3 bases from V and 5 bases from J; bases unmatched to any gene: 4. Germline V lookup: CDR1 DFQATT, CDR2 SNEGSKA (reference sequence). This CDR3 spans 14 amino acids. The CDR3 coding sequence is TGCAGTGCTAGGCTAGCGGGGTATACCGGGGAGCTGTTTTTT. It is translated as CSARLAGYTGELFF.

Turning to this clonotype: It may be a read error: a sequence one base away is much more abundant. The V gene is TRBV4-1, the J gene TRBJ2-4; 8 bases are a match to TRBD2. Near its end, the DNA agrees better with TRBJ2-5, so the J call may be wrong. Germline loops: CDR1 MGHRA, CDR2 YSYEKL. The CDR3 totals 15 residues. The CDR3 sequence: CASSQVSGSQKTQYF. The CDR3 DNA is TGCGCCAGCAGCCAAGTGAGCGGGAGTCAAAAGACCCAGTACTTC.

This clonotype was picked up many times. The chain has TRBV5-6 and TRBJ2-5; 9 nucleotides agree with TRBD1. Germline-derived CDR1 and CDR2 are SGHDT and YYEEEE. V lost 1 base, J lost 4 bases, and 8 bases stayed unmatched. This CDR3 region has 16 residues. The CDR3 DNA reads TGTGCCAGCAGCTTGATTGGGACAGGGAGAGGAGAGACCCAGTACTTC. This codes for CASSLIGTGRGETQYF.

In this sample, this clonotype turned up many times. The chain uses TRBV7-2 and TRBJ2-7; 8 positions agree with TRBD2. Germline CDR1 is SGHTA and CDR2 is FQGNSA. The CDR3 extends over 13 amino acids. Unmatched junction bases numbered 7, after V lost 5 bases and J lost 7 bases. CDR3 bases: TGTGCCAGCAGCCGTAGCGGGGCGAGAGAGCAGTACTTC. Translated, it gives CASSRSGAREQYF. Complete variable domain (other parts from reference TRBV7-2 and TRBJ2-7): GAGVSQSPSNKVTEKGKDVELRCDPISGHTALYWYRQSLGQGLEFLIYFQGNSAPDKSGLPSDRFSAERTGGSVSTLTIQRTQQEDSAVYLCASSRSGAREQYFGPGTRLTVT.

This clonotype was picked up many times. CDR3 amino acids: CATSDSPVLNQETQYF. The CDR3 nucleotides read TGTGCCACCAGTGATTCGCCAGTTCTGAACCAAGAGACCCAGTACTTC. This chain joins TRBV24-1 and TRBJ2-5; D is uncertain. Trimming took off 2 bases at V and 0 bases at J, with 12 bases between the two ends. CDR3 length equals 16 residues. CDR1 KGHDR and CDR2 SFDVKD come from the germline V gene.

In this sample, this clonotype turned up many times. V is TRBV2 and J is TRBJ2-7; a possible D gene is TRBD2 (6 bases). The V gene's germline CDR1 is SNHLY and CDR2 FYNNEI. CDR3 size: 14 residues. The V end lost 7 bases, the J end lost 3 bases, and 16 bases lay between the germline ends. The CDR3 loop reads CASTMGLAFYEQYF. CDR3 sequence (DNA): TGTGCCAGCACCATGGGACTCGCTTTCTACGAGCAGTACTTC.

This clonotype came up many times. V and J are TRBV29-1 and TRBJ1-2, with 10 bases identical to TRBD1. The CDR3 is 14 amino acids. Germline CDR1 reads SQVTM; CDR2 reads ANQGSEA. Trimming at V came to 7 bases and at J to 4 bases, leaving 9 bases not matched to a gene. This CDR3 is CSAWRGDRGYGYTF. CDR3 nucleotides: TGCAGCGCCTGGAGGGGGGACAGGGGCTATGGCTACACCTTC.

This clonotype showed up just once. The V call is TRBV20-1, the J call TRBJ1-2; 10 bases fit TRBD1. CDR1 and CDR2 (germline): DFQATT, SNEGSKA (reference sequence). Trimming cost V 6 bases and J 8 bases; bases outside gene matches: 6. The CDR3 sequence is 12 residues long. DNA for the CDR3: TGCAGTGCCATCGACAGGGGGCAAGGCTACACCTTC. This encodes CSAIDRGQGYTF.

V gene TRBV27 combines with J gene TRBJ2-1; TRBD2 might be the D (6 bases). Germline lookup yields CDR1 MNHEY and CDR2 SMNVEV (reference sequence). The V and J ends lost 5 bases and 0 bases respectively, with 11 bases between them. The CDR3 has 15 residues. CDR3 sequence reads: CASSLIAASYNEQFF. CDR3 nucleotides: TGTGCCAGCAGTCTTATAGCGGCCTCCTACAATGAGCAGTTCTTC.

This clonotype was detected ten times or more. This chain uses TRBV20-1 with TRBJ2-2, with TRBD2 matching 12 bases. CDR3 length: 16 residues. CDR1 is DFQATT, CDR2 SNEGSKA, per germline (reference sequence). Trimming removed 6 bases from V and 2 bases from J; junction bases left unmatched: 7. As DNA, the CDR3 is TGCAGTGCCCGCCCGGGACTAGCGGGTAACACCGGGGAGCTGTTTTTT. It codes for CSARPGLAGNTGELFF.